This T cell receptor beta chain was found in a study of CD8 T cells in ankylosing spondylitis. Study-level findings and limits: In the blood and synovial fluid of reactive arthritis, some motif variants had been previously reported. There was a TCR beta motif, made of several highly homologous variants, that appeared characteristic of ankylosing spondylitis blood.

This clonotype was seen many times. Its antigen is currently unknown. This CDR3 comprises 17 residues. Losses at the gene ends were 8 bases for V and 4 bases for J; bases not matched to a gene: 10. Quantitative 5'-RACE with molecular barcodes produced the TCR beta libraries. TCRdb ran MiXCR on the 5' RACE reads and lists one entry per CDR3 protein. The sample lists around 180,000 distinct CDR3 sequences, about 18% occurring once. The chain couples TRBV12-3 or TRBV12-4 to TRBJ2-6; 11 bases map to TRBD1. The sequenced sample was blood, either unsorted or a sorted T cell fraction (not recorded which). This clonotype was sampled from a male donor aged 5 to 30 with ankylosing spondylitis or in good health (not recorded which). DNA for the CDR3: TGTGCCAGCGTAAACGGGACAGGGGGGCTCGGGGCCAACGTCCTGACTTTC. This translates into CASVNGTGGLGANVLTF.